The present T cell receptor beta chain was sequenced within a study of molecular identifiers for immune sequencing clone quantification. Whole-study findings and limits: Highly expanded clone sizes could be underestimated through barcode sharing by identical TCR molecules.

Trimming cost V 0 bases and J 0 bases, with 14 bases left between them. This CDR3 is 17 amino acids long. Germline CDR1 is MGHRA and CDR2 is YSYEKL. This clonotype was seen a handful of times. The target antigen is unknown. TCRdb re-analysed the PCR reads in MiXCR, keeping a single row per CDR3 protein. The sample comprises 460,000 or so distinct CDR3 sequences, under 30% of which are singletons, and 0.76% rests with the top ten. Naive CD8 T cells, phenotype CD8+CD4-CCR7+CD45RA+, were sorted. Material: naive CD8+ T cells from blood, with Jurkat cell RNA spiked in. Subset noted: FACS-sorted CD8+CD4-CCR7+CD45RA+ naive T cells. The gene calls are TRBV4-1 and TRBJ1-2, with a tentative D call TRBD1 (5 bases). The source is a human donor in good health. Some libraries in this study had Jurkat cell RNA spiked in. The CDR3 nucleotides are TGCGCCAGCAGCCAAGATAGTTTTGGGGCCACTAACTATGGCTACACCTTC. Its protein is CASSQDSFGATNYGYTF.